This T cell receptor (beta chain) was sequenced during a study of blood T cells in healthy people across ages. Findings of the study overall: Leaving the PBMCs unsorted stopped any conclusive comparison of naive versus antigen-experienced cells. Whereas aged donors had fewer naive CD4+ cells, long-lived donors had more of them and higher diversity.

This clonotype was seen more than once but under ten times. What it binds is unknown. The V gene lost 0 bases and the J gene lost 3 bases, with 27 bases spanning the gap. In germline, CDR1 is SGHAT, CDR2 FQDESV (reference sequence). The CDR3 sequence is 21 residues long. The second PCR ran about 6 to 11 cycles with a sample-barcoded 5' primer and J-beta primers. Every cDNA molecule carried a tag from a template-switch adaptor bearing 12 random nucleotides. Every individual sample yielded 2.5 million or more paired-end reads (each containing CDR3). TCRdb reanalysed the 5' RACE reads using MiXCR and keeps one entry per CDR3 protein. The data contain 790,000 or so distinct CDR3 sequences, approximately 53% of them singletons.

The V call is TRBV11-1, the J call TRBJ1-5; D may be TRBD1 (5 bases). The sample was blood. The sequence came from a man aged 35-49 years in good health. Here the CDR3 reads CASSLAPIWSRDGIDNQPQHF. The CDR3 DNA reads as TGTGCCAGCAGCTTAGCCCCTATTTGGAGCAGGGATGGGATAGACAATCAGCCCCAGCATTTT.